Shown below are 9 T cell receptor beta chains from a single sample sequenced in a study of Graves' ophthalmopathy and Graves' hyperthyroidism. Amplifying from RNA transcripts, the study obtained TCR beta CDR3 regions. In the first round, RT-PCR was carried out with HTBI primers, and a multiplex PCR formed the second round. TCRdb redid the calling of the multiplex PCR reads with MiXCR, one entry per CDR3 protein. Of approximately 500,000 distinct CDR3 sequences in the sample, about an eighth were seen once. The sequencing input was blood. Receptors were obtained from a woman younger than 45 with Graves' ophthalmopathy.

This clonotype came up many times. The rearrangement uses TRBV20-1 and TRBJ2-7, with D tentatively TRBD2 (5 bases). Trimming removed 2 bases from V and 1 base from J, with 9 bases in between. The germline V gene has CDR1 DFQATT and CDR2 SNEGSKA (reference sequence). The CDR3 covers 13 residues. The CDR3 spells CSARPGGSYEQYF. The CDR3 coding sequence is TGCAGTGCTAGACCGGGCGGGTCCTACGAGCAGTACTTC.

The chain links TRBV9 to TRBJ2-5; no clear D gene. Germline lookup yields CDR1 SGDLS and CDR2 YYNGEE. The CDR3 totals 14 residues. Trimming shortened V by 0 bases and J by 4 bases, and 10 bases separated the two germline ends. CDR3 in amino acids: CASSVGGLGETQYF. The CDR3 region has the DNA TGTGCCAGCAGCGTAGGTGGCTTAGGAGAGACCCAGTACTTC.

This clonotype was recorded only once. This chain joins TRBV7-8 and TRBJ2-5, with 7 bases lining up with TRBD1. V lost 1 base and J lost 2; bases outside the gene matches: 4. In germline, CDR1 is SGHVS, CDR2 FQNEAQ. There are 15 residues in the CDR3. The CDR3 protein is CASSLDGTDQETQYF. The DNA for the CDR3 is TGTGCCAGCAGCTTAGACGGGACAGATCAAGAGACCCAGTACTTC.

In this sample, this clonotype turned up many times. This chain uses TRBV12-3 or TRBV12-4 with TRBJ1-5, with D possibly TRBD1 on 6 matching bases. Trimming left V 8 bases short and J 4 bases short, with 18 bases between. The CDR3 totals 15 residues. The CDR3 loop is CASHGSGTLNQPQHF. The DNA for the CDR3 is TGTGCCAGCCACGGATCCGGGACACTTAATCAGCCCCAGCATTTT.

This clonotype has at least ten counts. The rearrangement links TRBV12-3 or TRBV12-4 to TRBJ1-1, with 7 bases that match TRBD1. The junction had 8 bases not matched to a gene; V was cut back by 7 bases and J by 0 bases. CDR3 length: 15 amino acids. This CDR3 is CASTDAGGMNTEAFF. CDR3 DNA: TGTGCCAGCACTGATGCAGGGGGGATGAACACTGAAGCTTTCTTT.

As to this clonotype: A much larger clone lies one base from this, so it may be a read error. The chain joins TRBV7-2 to TRBJ1-5, with a possible D match to TRBD1 (5 bases). Germline-derived CDR1 and CDR2 are SGHTA and FQGNSA. This CDR3 has 15 residues. CDR3 protein: CASSLLRGGDQPKHF. The CDR3 DNA follows: TGTGCCAGCAGCTTACTGAGGGGCGGGGATCAGCCCAAGCATTTT.

At least ten counts were recorded for this clonotype. V gene TRBV6-5 combines with J gene TRBJ1-2; a weak D match, TRBD1 (5 bases). The CDR3 is 14 residues long. The V and J ends lost 0 bases and 7 bases respectively, with 12 bases between them. Germline CDR1 and CDR2: MNHEY and SVGAGI. The CDR3 nucleotides read TGTGCCAGCAGTTACTCGCCCGACGGGACTGGCTACACCTTC. Protein product: CASSYSPDGTGYTF.

The J gene is TRBJ1-1, the V gene TRBV29-1; D not resolved. Trimming cost V 1 base and J 1 base, with 10 bases left between them. Per germline, CDR1 SQVTM and CDR2 ANQGSEA. The CDR3 is 14 amino acids. CDR3: CSVEGRSKNTEAFF. For the CDR3, the DNA is TGCAGCGTTGAAGGGCGATCGAAGAACACTGAAGCTTTCTTT.

This clonotype was counted a few times. The CDR3: CSATRHPGLTGELFF. The CDR3 DNA is TGCAGTGCTACCCGACACCCCGGTTTGACCGGGGAGCTGTTTTTT. The V call is TRBV20-1, the J call TRBJ2-2, with unresolved D. Trimming shortened V by 4 bases and J by 5 bases, and 17 bases separated the two germline ends. The CDR3 runs 15 residues. Per the germline V gene, CDR1 is DFQATT and CDR2 is SNEGSKA (reference sequence).